Presented here are 3 T cell receptor beta chains from one specimen sequenced in a study of blood T cells in healthy people across ages. Primers used in a second PCR of roughly 6 to 11 cycles were a sample-barcoded 5' primer and a J-beta primer mix. TCRdb fed the 5' RACE reads into MiXCR, producing one record per CDR3 protein. The data contain roughly 2 million distinct CDR3 sequences, less than 50% of them singletons. The sample comprised blood. Receptor source: a woman aged 40 to 50 in good health.

The rearrangement joins TRBV7-2 to TRBJ2-5; possibly TRBD1 or TRBD2 for D (5 bases each). The CDR3 is 15 amino acids. Trimming took off 8 bases at V and 4 bases at J, with 20 bases between the two ends. Germline V lookup: CDR1 SGHTA, CDR2 FQGNSA. The CDR3, as DNA: TGTGCCAGCGTAAAAGACAGCTCTGGGAGAGAGACCCAGTACTTC. Translated, it gives CASVKDSSGRETQYF.

V usage is TRBV20-1 and J usage is TRBJ1-4; D is ambiguous. CDR3 size: 14 residues. Per germline, CDR1 DFQATT and CDR2 SNEGSKA (reference sequence). V was trimmed by 1 base and J by 2 bases, leaving 8 bases between them. The CDR3 spells CSARGMLTNEKLFF. CDR3 bases: TGCAGTGCTAGAGGGATGCTGACTAATGAAAAACTGTTTTTT.

The J gene is TRBJ2-5, the V gene TRBV7-9; 8 bases map to TRBD2. V trimming: 1 base; J trimming: 4 bases; junction bases outside the gene matches: 14. In germline, CDR1 is SEHNR, CDR2 FQNEAQ (reference sequence). This CDR3 spans 18 amino acids. CDR3 nucleotide sequence: TGTGCCAGCAGCTTAGAGTTTGAGGAGCGGGGGTATCCAGAGACCCAGTACTTC. It encodes CASSLEFEERGYPETQYF.